This T cell receptor (beta chain) was documented in a study of beta chain features in type 1 diabetes. The study's findings and limits: Researchers cautioned that cDNA sequencing could over-represent cells with high TCR expression. Fewer insertions but more deletions were seen at VDJ junctions in type 1 diabetes patients.

On this clone: Its antigen is as yet unknown.

Purity above 95% was achieved in all sorted populations. There are 13 residues in the CDR3. From germline, CDR1 is SGDLS and CDR2 YYNGEE. V shed 7 bases and J shed 2 bases, with 7 bases lying between them. The isolated RNA, all of it, was reverse transcribed, so expressed TCRB transcripts were what got sequenced. The average read count of naive, central memory and regulatory T cell samples was about 3.57 million. Some clones are missing from TCRdb's copy, which holds only in-frame ones; the method was immunoSEQ multiplex PCR. The table records some 140,000 clones, roughly a tenth of them present only once.

The sample was central memory CD4+ T cells from blood. This chain uses TRBV9 with TRBJ2-6, with D maybe TRBD2 (5 bases). This clonotype was obtained from a man between 18 and 29 years old in good health. CDR3 amino acids: CASGRTGANVLTF. CDR3 DNA sequence: TGTGCCAGCGGGAGAACTGGGGCCAACGTCCTGACTTTC.